This is a list of T cell receptor beta chains from one sample in a study of blood T cell repertoires in COVID-19. Using immunoSEQ multiplex PCR, the repertoire was profiled, and TCRdb retains in-frame clones only, with some absent. The repertoire holds about 340,000 clones, with roughly 89% as singletons. The sequencing input was peripheral blood. These receptors all come from a woman between 18 and 30 years old who had recovered from COVID-19. The CDR3 runs from the conserved cysteine through the conserved F or W. The D gene is left open where the match is weak. Size is omitted from some rows. Given values are once, few, many or a class for expanded clones.

>TRBV5-5|TRBJ2-5|.|TRBD2
CASSLVKGTSGSSRETQYF
TGTGCCAGCAGCTTGGTTAAGGGGACTAGCGGCTCATCTAGGGAGACCCAGTACTTC
>TRBV9|TRBJ2-3|.|TRBD2
CASSVTSGRTDTQYF
TGTGCCAGCAGCGTAACTAGCGGGAGAACAGATACGCAGTATTTT
>TRBV5-1|TRBJ2-5|.|.
CASSFNRIQETQYF
TGCGCCAGCAGCTTCAACAGGATCCAAGAGACCCAGTACTTC
>TRBV5-1|TRBJ2-1|.|.
CASSAGLNEQFF
TGCGCCAGCAGCGCAGGCCTGAATGAGCAGTTCTTC
>TRBV14|TRBJ1-5|.|.
CASPSPGHPNQPQHF
TGTGCCAGCCCTAGTCCGGGACACCCCAATCAGCCCCAGCATTTT
>TRBV19|TRBJ1-2|.|.
CASKLQGINYGYTF
TGTGCCAGTAAGCTCCAGGGGATTAACTATGGCTACACCTTC
>TRBV28|TRBJ2-2|.|TRBD2
CASSSYSGRANTGELFF
TGTGCCAGCAGTTCCTATAGCGGGAGGGCCAACACCGGGGAGCTGTTTTTT
>TRBV6-2/TRBV6-3|TRBJ2-5|.|.
CASSYSAGTRETQYF
TGTGCCAGCAGTTACTCGGCCGGGACAAGAGAGACCCAGTACTTC
>TRBV5-4|TRBJ1-2|once|.
CASSLIGGLGNYGYTF
TGTGCCAGCAGCTTGATTGGGGGGTTGGGTAACTATGGCTACACCTTC
>TRBV10-1|TRBJ1-4|.|TRBD1
CASTSEDRVGNEKLFF
TGCGCCAGCACCTCCGAGGACAGGGTGGGAAATGAAAAACTGTTTTTT